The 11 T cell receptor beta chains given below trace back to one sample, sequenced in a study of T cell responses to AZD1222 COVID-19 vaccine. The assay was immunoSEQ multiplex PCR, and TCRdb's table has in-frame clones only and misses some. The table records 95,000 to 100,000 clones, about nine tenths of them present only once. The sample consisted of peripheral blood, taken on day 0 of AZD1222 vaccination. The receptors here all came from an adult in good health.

The CDR3 is CASSAPGYGYTF. The CDR3 DNA sequence: TGTGCCAGCAGTGCGCCGGGTTATGGCTACACCTTC. The J gene is TRBJ1-2, the V gene TRBV6-4; D gene uncertain. The CDR3 extends over 12 amino acids. CDR1 is MRHNA, CDR2 SNTAGT, per germline. V dropped 4 bases and J dropped 5 bases, with 8 bases sitting between them.

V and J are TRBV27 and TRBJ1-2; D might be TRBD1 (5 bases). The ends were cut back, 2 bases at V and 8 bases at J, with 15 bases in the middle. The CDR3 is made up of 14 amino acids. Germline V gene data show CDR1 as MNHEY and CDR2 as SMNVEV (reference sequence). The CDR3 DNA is TGTGCCAGCAGTTTAACAGCAGGGACTATGGGCTACACCTTC. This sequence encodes CASSLTAGTMGYTF.

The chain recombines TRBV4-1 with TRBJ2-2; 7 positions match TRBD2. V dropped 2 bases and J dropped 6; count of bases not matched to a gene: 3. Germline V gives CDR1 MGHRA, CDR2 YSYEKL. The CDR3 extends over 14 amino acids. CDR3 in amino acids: CASSQLLAPGELFF. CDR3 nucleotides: TGCGCCAGCAGCCAACTACTAGCGCCCGGGGAGCTGTTTTTT.

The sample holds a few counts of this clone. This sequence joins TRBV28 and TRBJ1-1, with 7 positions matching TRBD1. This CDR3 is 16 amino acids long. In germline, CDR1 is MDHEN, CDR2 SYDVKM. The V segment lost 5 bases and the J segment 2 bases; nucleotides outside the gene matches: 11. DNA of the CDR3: TGTGCCAGCAGTGAAAGTACAGGGGCCATCAACACTGAAGCTTTCTTT. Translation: CASSESTGAINTEAFF.

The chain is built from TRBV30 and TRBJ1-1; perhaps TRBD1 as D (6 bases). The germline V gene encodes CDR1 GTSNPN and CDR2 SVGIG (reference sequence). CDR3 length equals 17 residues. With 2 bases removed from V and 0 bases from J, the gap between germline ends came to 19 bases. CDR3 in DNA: TGTGCCTGGAGTATCGGGCGTACAGGGAATATGAACACTGAAGCTTTCTTT. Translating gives CAWSIGRTGNMNTEAFF.

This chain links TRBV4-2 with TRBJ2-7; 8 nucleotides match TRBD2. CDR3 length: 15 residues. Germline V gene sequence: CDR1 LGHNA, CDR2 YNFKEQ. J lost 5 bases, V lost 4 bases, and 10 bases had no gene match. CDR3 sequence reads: CASSLLGTSFNEQYF. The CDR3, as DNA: TGTGCCAGCAGCCTACTCGGGACTAGTTTTAACGAGCAGTACTTC.

The CDR3 DNA sequence: TGTGCCAGCAGCCCCCGACAGGGTGACAATTCACCCCTCCACTTT. This gives the protein CASSPRQGDNSPLHF. The rearrangement joins TRBV7-9 to TRBJ1-6; 7 nucleotides line up with TRBD1. CDR1 and CDR2 (germline): SEHNR, FQNEAQ (reference sequence). The CDR3 is 15 residues long. The junction had 8 bases not matched to a gene; V was cut back by 5 bases and J by 7 bases. Supplemented by reference TRBV7-9 and TRBJ1-6, the full variable domain reads DTGVSQNPRHKITKRGQNVTFRCDPISEHNRLYWYRQTLGQGPEFLTYFQNEAQLEKSRLLSDRFSAERPKGSFSTLEIQRTEQGDSAMYLCASSPRQGDNSPLHFGNGTRLTVT.

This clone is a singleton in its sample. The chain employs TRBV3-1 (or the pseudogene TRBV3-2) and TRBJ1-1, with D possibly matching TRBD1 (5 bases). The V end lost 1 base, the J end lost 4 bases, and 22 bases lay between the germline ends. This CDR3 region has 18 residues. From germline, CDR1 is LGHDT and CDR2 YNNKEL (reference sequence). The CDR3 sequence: CASSQVTIGTRGGTEAFF. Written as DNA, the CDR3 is TGTGCCAGCAGCCAAGTTACGATAGGGACCCGAGGCGGCACTGAAGCTTTCTTT.

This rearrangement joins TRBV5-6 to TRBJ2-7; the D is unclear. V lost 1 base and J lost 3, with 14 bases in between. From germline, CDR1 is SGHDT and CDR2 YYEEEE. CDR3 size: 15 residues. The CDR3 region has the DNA TGTGCCAGCAGCTTGAAGTACCGGGTCCTCTACGAGCAGTACTTC. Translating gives CASSLKYRVLYEQYF.

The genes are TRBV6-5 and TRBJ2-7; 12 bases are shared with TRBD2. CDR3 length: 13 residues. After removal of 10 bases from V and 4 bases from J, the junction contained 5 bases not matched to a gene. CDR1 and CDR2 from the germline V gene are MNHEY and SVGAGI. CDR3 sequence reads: CATLAGGLYEQYF. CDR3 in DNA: TGTGCCACCCTAGCGGGGGGGCTTTACGAGCAGTACTTC.

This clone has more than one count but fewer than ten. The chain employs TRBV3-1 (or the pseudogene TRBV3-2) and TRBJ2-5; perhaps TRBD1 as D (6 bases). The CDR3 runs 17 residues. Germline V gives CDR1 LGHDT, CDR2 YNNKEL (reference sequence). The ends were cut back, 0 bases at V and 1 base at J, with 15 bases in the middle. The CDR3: CASSQEWGQVVQETQYF. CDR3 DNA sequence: TGTGCCAGCAGCCAAGAGTGGGGGCAGGTGGTCCAAGAGACCCAGTACTTC.